These 19 T cell receptor beta chains were all obtained from the same sample, sequenced in a study of response to subunit inactivated influenza vaccine. TCRdb processed the RT-PCR reads anew with MiXCR; each CDR3 protein has one entry. The table has roughly 790,000 distinct CDR3 sequences, 21% seen once. Material: PBMCs from blood, obtained more than 4 days after vaccination. Receptors originate from a man over 45 who received an inactivated influenza vaccine.

The rearrangement links TRBV6-5 to TRBJ2-7; D is undetermined. The V gene's germline CDR1 is MNHEY and CDR2 SVGAGI. CDR3 size: 14 residues. The ends were cut back, 0 bases at V and 0 bases at J, with 6 bases in the middle. The CDR3 DNA reads as TGTGCCAGCAGTTACTCTGTCAACTCCTACGAGCAGTACTTC. This encodes CASSYSVNSYEQYF.

The rearrangement joins TRBV11-2 to TRBJ2-3; 12 bases map to TRBD2. The CDR3 runs 18 residues. The ends lost 3 bases at V and 4 bases at J; junction bases unmatched: 11. In germline, CDR1 is SGHAT, CDR2 FQNNGV. CDR3 residues: CASSFVLLAGGYADTQYF. Here the CDR3 DNA reads TGTGCCAGCAGCTTCGTCCTACTAGCGGGAGGCTATGCAGATACGCAGTATTTT.

This clonotype was seen just once. This rearrangement joins TRBV3-1 to TRBJ1-5; D not certain. In germline, CDR1 is LGHDT, CDR2 YNNKEL (reference sequence). CDR3 length equals 16 residues. V gave up 1 base and J gave up 6 bases, with 16 bases separating them. CDR3 in DNA: TGTGCCAGCAGCCAAGGGTCCTACGGGATAGGTCAGCCCCAGCATTTT. Protein sequence: CASSQGSYGIGQPQHF.

Ten or more counts support this clonotype. This chain uses TRBV29-1 with TRBJ2-7; 10 bases map to TRBD1. The ends lost 6 bases at V and 5 bases at J; junction bases unmatched: 7. This CDR3 is 13 amino acids long. Germline V gives CDR1 SQVTM, CDR2 ANQGSEA. The CDR3 reads CSVGQGRINEQYF. The DNA for the CDR3 is TGCAGCGTGGGACAGGGGAGGATCAACGAGCAGTACTTC.

The chain recombines TRBV28 with TRBJ2-7; D might be TRBD1 (5 bases). The V gene lost 1 base and the J gene lost 0 bases, with 19 bases spanning the gap. This CDR3 has 18 amino acids. Germline lookup yields CDR1 MDHEN and CDR2 SYDVKM. The CDR3 bases are TGTGCCAGCAGTTTATCAATGAGGACACCCCGGACCTCCTACGAGCAGTACTTC. Encoded protein: CASSLSMRTPRTSYEQYF.

The V gene is TRBV15, the J gene TRBJ2-3, with D perhaps TRBD2 (5 bases). The length of the CDR3 is 16 residues. Germline V gives CDR1 LNHNV, CDR2 YYDKDF (reference sequence). The ends were cut back, 0 bases at V and 2 bases at J, with 12 bases in the middle. The CDR3 region is CATSRDPGRDTDTQYF. CDR3 in DNA: TGTGCCACCAGCAGAGATCCGGGGAGAGACACAGATACGCAGTATTTT.

The J gene is TRBJ1-5, the V gene TRBV27; D is perhaps TRBD1 (6 bases). The CDR3 has 14 amino acids. CDR1 is MNHEY, CDR2 SMNVEV, per germline (reference sequence). Between the trimmed V and J ends, which lost 5 bases and 6 bases, there was a span of 14 bases. The CDR3 DNA sequence: TGTGCCAGCAGTCCCTACCTAGGGGGTCAGCCCCAGCATTTT. Protein sequence: CASSPYLGGQPQHF.

The chain combines TRBV27 with TRBJ2-7; D may be TRBD1 (5 bases). The V gene lost 5 bases and the J gene lost 2 bases, with 16 bases spanning the gap. Germline V gene sequence: CDR1 MNHEY, CDR2 SMNVEV (reference sequence). This CDR3 has 15 residues. The CDR3 DNA reads TGTGCCAGCAGTCCCCGACAGACGACCACCTACGAGCAGTACTTC. Amino acid sequence: CASSPRQTTTYEQYF.

V usage is TRBV20-1 and J usage is TRBJ2-2; 8 bases match TRBD1. V lost 7 bases to trimming and J lost 7 bases; unmatched junction nucleotides: 8. The CDR3 length is 13 residues. Germline loops: CDR1 DFQATT, CDR2 SNEGSKA (reference sequence). CDR3 residues: CSGSDRAGGELFF. DNA for the CDR3: TGCAGTGGATCGGACAGGGCGGGCGGGGAGCTGTTTTTT.

This clonotype was seen more than once but under ten times. The genes are TRBV4-2 and TRBJ2-3; no firm D call. Deletions cut 0 bases from V and 2 bases from J, with 9 bases between. The CDR3 is 15 residues long. The germline V gene has CDR1 LGHNA and CDR2 YNFKEQ. CDR3 residues: CASSQDMTSTDTQYF. CDR3 DNA: TGTGCCAGCAGCCAAGATATGACCTCCACAGATACGCAGTATTTT.

The genes are TRBV7-2 and TRBJ2-3; D is unclear. V dropped 4 bases and J dropped 6 bases, with 11 bases sitting between them. The CDR3 runs to 13 residues. Germline V gene lookup returns CDR1 SGHTA and CDR2 FQGNSA. The CDR3 region has the DNA TGTGCCAGCAGCTACATACTCGACGATACGCAGTATTTT. This gives the protein CASSYILDDTQYF.

In DNA, the CDR3 is TGCAGTGCTGACGACGGCGTATCGGGTTCGAATGAGCAGTTCTTC. It codes for CSADDGVSGSNEQFF. The chain has TRBV20-1 and TRBJ2-1; D is uncertain. This CDR3 comprises 15 residues. Germline loops: CDR1 DFQATT, CDR2 SNEGSKA (reference sequence). The V end was cut by 5 bases, the J end by 7 bases, with 21 bases between.

This chain connects TRBV6-1 to TRBJ2-5; perhaps TRBD2 as D (6 bases). This CDR3 contains 14 residues. Germline-derived CDR1 and CDR2 are MNHNS and SASEGT. V lost 6 bases and J lost 3, with 14 bases in between. The CDR3 coding sequence is TGTGCCAGCAGCACAAATCCGGGGGAAGAGACCCAGTACTTC. Its translation: CASSTNPGEETQYF.

With respect to this clonotype: A junction boundary mismatches the germline segment, possibly from a read error. The chain combines TRBV4-3 with TRBJ2-7, with a weak D call TRBD2 (5 bases). CDR1 and CDR2 (germline): LGHNA, YSLEER. This CDR3 has 13 residues. This chain's CDR3 is CASSQDLLSLLAF. The CDR3 DNA reads TGCGCCAGCAGCCAAGATCTACTGTCCTTATTAGCGTTC.

The rearrangement uses TRBV7-3 and TRBJ2-3, with TRBD2 matching over 16 bases. Germline-derived CDR1 and CDR2 are SGHTA and FQGTGA. The trim removed 6 bases at V and 0 bases at J, leaving 9 bases unmatched. There are 19 residues in the CDR3. CDR3 residues: CASSSRGTSGRASTDTQYF. CDR3 sequence (DNA): TGTGCCAGCAGTTCACGTGGGACTAGCGGGAGGGCCAGCACAGATACGCAGTATTTT.

This clonotype showed up just a few times. The chain employs TRBV7-2 and TRBJ2-5; D is possibly TRBD1 or TRBD2 (7 bases each). CDR1 is SGHTA, CDR2 FQGNSA, per germline. The CDR3 runs to 14 residues. V was cut by 6 bases and J by 3 bases, with 14 bases left in between. Here the CDR3 reads CASSPPGGEETQYF. In DNA form, the CDR3 reads TGTGCCAGCAGTCCCCCAGGGGGGGAAGAGACCCAGTACTTC.

This clonotype has a count of ten or more. The gene calls are TRBV20-1 and TRBJ2-1, with 14 nucleotides matching TRBD2. Germline-derived CDR1 and CDR2 are DFQATT and SNEGSKA (reference sequence). The CDR3 is made up of 15 amino acids. Trimming cost V 3 bases and J 2 bases; bases outside gene matches: 0. The CDR3: CSARTSGRAYNEQFF. The CDR3 DNA is TGCAGTGCTAGGACTAGCGGGAGGGCCTACAATGAGCAGTTCTTC.

This clonotype was counted a few times. The chain uses TRBV15 and TRBJ2-2, with D possibly matching TRBD2 (5 bases). Germline values: CDR1 LNHNV, CDR2 YYDKDF (reference sequence). This CDR3 is built from 15 residues. The germline V and J ends were trimmed by 1 base and 7 bases, with 13 bases remaining between them. In DNA, the CDR3 is TGTGCCACCAGCAGAGTAGCCCCGGGGAGCGGGGAGCTGTTTTTT. It translates to CATSRVAPGSGELFF.

This chain connects TRBV4-3 to TRBJ2-7, with 10 bases that match TRBD1. The germline V gene has CDR1 LGHNA and CDR2 YSLEER. J lost 4 bases, V lost 5 bases, and 8 bases had no gene match. CDR3 length: 15 amino acids. In nucleotides, the CDR3 is TGCGCCAGCAGCGCCGGGACAGGGGTTCGATACGAGCAGTACTTC. Translation gives CASSAGTGVRYEQYF.